This entry lists 22 T cell receptor beta chains sequenced from one sample in a study of T cell responses to AZD1222 COVID-19 vaccine. The repertoire was sequenced with immunoSEQ multiplex PCR; TCRdb's copy has only in-frame clones and lacks some. The repertoire has about 77,000 clones, 92% of them found once; the top ten carry around 4.5%. The sequences come from peripheral blood, collected 28 days after the second AZD1222 dose. Every receptor here comes from an adult who received the AZD1222 COVID-19 vaccine.

The chain combines TRBV28 with TRBJ2-2; maybe TRBD1 (5 bases). Trimming removed 6 bases at V and 1 base at J, with 18 bases between. This CDR3 has 17 residues. Germline V gene data show CDR1 as MDHEN and CDR2 as SYDVKM. CDR3 in amino acids: CASRASLDQGNTGELFF. In DNA form, the CDR3 reads TGTGCCAGCAGGGCCAGTCTCGACCAGGGGAACACCGGGGAGCTGTTTTTT.

This clone was recorded only once. J is TRBJ1-6 and V is TRBV7-9, with 7 bases lining up with TRBD1. CDR3 length equals 14 residues. The germline V gene has CDR1 SEHNR and CDR2 FQNEAQ (reference sequence). The V gene end was trimmed by 5 bases and the J gene end by 7 bases; junction bases not matched to a gene: 5. The CDR3, as DNA: TGTGCCAGCAGCCCCCAAGGGGGCAATTCACCCCTCCACTTT. It yields the protein CASSPQGGNSPLHF.

The J gene is TRBJ2-7, the V gene TRBV7-8; possible D gene TRBD2, 6 bases. Trimming took 5 bases from V and 11 from J, leaving 22 bases between them. CDR3 size: 14 residues. The germline gives CDR1 SGHVS, CDR2 FQNEAQ. CDR3 in amino acids: CASSPASEGSLEYF. CDR3 coding DNA: TGTGCCAGCAGCCCCGCCTCGGAGGGTTCCCTGGAGTACTTC.

The rearrangement joins TRBV6-2 or TRBV6-3 to TRBJ2-3; D remains ambiguous. CDR1 is MNHEY and CDR2 is SVGEGT in the germline V gene. V was pared by 6 bases and J by 6 bases, with 7 bases between. The CDR3 spans 11 residues. CDR3 sequence (DNA): TGTGCCAGCAGCCACACGGATACGCAGTATTTT. The encoded protein is CASSHTDTQYF.

This chain uses TRBV7-8 with TRBJ2-7; 12 bases agree with TRBD1. The J segment lost 6 bases and the V segment lost 1 base, leaving 4 bases of the junction unmatched. Germline CDR1 is SGHVS and CDR2 is FQNEAQ. The CDR3 is 15 residues long. DNA for the CDR3: TGTGCCAGCAGCTTAGTTGGGACAGGGGGCGGCGAGCAGTACTTC. Its protein product is CASSLVGTGGGEQYF.

The chain employs TRBV11-3 and TRBJ1-1, with TRBD1 as a possible D gene (5 bases). CDR3 length: 15 residues. V lost 5 bases and J lost 3, with 16 bases in between. The germline gives CDR1 SGHNT, CDR2 YENEEA. Here the CDR3 reads CASSLQGGGDTEAFF. CDR3 in DNA: TGTGCCAGCAGCCTCCAGGGTGGGGGAGACACTGAAGCTTTCTTT.

Here the CDR3 reads CASSRGTSGVAKNIQYF. The CDR3 DNA sequence: TGTGCCAGTAGTAGGGGGACTAGCGGCGTAGCCAAAAACATTCAGTACTTC. The chain links TRBV19 to TRBJ2-4, with 11 bases that match TRBD2. The CDR3 spans 17 residues. Germline CDR1 reads LNHDA; CDR2 reads SQIVND (reference sequence). With V trimmed by 4 bases and J by 0 bases, 5 bases remained unmatched.

This clone came up a few times. The chain has TRBV6-5 and TRBJ2-7; 8 bases match TRBD1. V lost 5 bases, J lost 2 bases, and 8 bases stayed unmatched. The germline gives CDR1 MNHEY, CDR2 SVGAGI. This CDR3 has 15 residues. The CDR3 loop is CASSTTGGGPYEQYF. CDR3 bases: TGTGCCAGCAGTACTACAGGGGGAGGCCCCTACGAGCAGTACTTC.

The chain couples TRBV27 to TRBJ2-3, with D perhaps being TRBD1 or TRBD2 (5 bases each). CDR3 length equals 16 residues. Germline lookup yields CDR1 MNHEY and CDR2 SMNVEV (reference sequence). V was clipped by 7 bases and J by 2 bases, with 19 bases between them. CDR3 bases: TGTGCCAGCACCCAGAGGGGAACTAACCCCACAGATACGCAGTATTTT. Residues: CASTQRGTNPTDTQYF.

This rearrangement joins TRBV28 to TRBJ1-1; D is perhaps TRBD1 (6 bases). This CDR3 is built from 12 residues. CDR1 is MDHEN, CDR2 SYDVKM, per germline. V was shortened by 7 bases and J by 8 bases, with 14 bases between the two germline ends. CDR3 region: CASTIGGAEAFF. Written as DNA, the CDR3 is TGTGCCAGCACCATAGGGGGGGCGGAAGCTTTCTTT.

The V and J genes are TRBV4-1 and TRBJ2-5; D is ambiguous. This CDR3 spans 18 amino acids. Germline V gene data show CDR1 as MGHRA and CDR2 as YSYEKL. V lost 2 bases and J lost 5, with 24 bases in between. The chain's CDR3 is CASSQSPQRGPLGETQYF. DNA for the CDR3: TGCGCCAGCAGCCAAAGCCCCCAGAGAGGTCCCTTAGGGGAGACCCAGTACTTC.

V is TRBV30 and J is TRBJ1-4; D remains ambiguous. Trimming left V 5 bases short and J 5 bases short, with 12 bases between. Germline V gene data show CDR1 as GTSNPN and CDR2 as SVGIG (reference sequence). This CDR3 has 13 amino acids. The CDR3 reads CAWGGNANEKLFF. CDR3 nucleotide sequence: TGTGCCTGGGGAGGGAACGCCAATGAAAAACTGTTTTTT.

The chain recombines TRBV24-1 with TRBJ2-1; the match to TRBD2 covers 7 bases. The CDR3 totals 16 residues. V was pared by 0 bases and J by 2 bases, with 3 bases of the junction left unmatched. The V gene's germline CDR1 is KGHDR and CDR2 SFDVKD. DNA of the CDR3: TGTGCCACCAGTGATTTGGCGAGCGGGGCCTACAATGAGCAGTTCTTC. Translating gives CATSDLASGAYNEQFF.

The V and J genes are TRBV19 and TRBJ2-1, with unresolved D. Germline V lookup: CDR1 LNHDA, CDR2 SQIVND (reference sequence). The CDR3 contains 13 residues. The V and J ends lost 1 base and 7 bases respectively, with 8 bases between them. CDR3 sequence reads: CASSIGSTNEQFF. The CDR3 nucleotides are TGTGCCAGTAGTATAGGTAGCACTAATGAGCAGTTCTTC.

The V and J genes are TRBV6-4 and TRBJ2-1; D is unclear. Trimming took off 1 base at V and 6 bases at J, with 1 base between the two ends. There are 11 residues in the CDR3. Per germline, CDR1 MRHNA and CDR2 SNTAGT. CDR3: CASSDFNEQFF. The CDR3 bases are TGTGCCAGCAGTGACTTCAATGAGCAGTTCTTC.

Here the CDR3 DNA reads TGTGCCAGCAGTTACTCGGGGAGTCCTGACGAGCAGTACTTC. Translation gives CASSYSGSPDEQYF. The chain has TRBV6-5 and TRBJ2-7; maybe TRBD2 (5 bases). Trimming pared 0 bases from V and 5 bases from J, leaving 11 bases between. Germline V gene sequence: CDR1 MNHEY, CDR2 SVGAGI. CDR3 size: 14 residues.

The rearrangement uses TRBV28 and TRBJ1-3, with a tentative D call TRBD1 (6 bases). Between the trimmed V and J ends, which lost 4 bases and 2 bases, there was a span of 24 bases. Germline assignment: CDR1 MDHEN and CDR2 SYDVKM. The CDR3 runs 19 residues. Here the CDR3 reads CASSSRALLGHLTGNTIYF. In DNA form, the CDR3 reads TGTGCCAGCAGTTCCAGGGCTTTACTGGGACACCTTACTGGAAACACCATATATTTT.

The J gene is TRBJ1-2, the V gene TRBV7-2, with 7 positions matching TRBD1. Germline assignment: CDR1 SGHTA and CDR2 FQGNSA. The trim removed 5 bases at V and 4 bases at J, leaving 4 bases unmatched. The CDR3 length is 13 residues. In nucleotides, the CDR3 is TGTGCCAGCAGCGACAGGGTCCGCTATGGCTACACCTTC. As protein: CASSDRVRYGYTF.

The chain joins TRBV7-8 to TRBJ2-7; 10 bases are a match to TRBD2. There are 17 residues in the CDR3. V lost 1 base and J lost 3; bases outside the gene matches: 9. CDR1 and CDR2 from the germline V gene are SGHVS and FQNEAQ. The CDR3 bases are TGTGCCAGCAGCTTAGTCCCCCTAGCGGGAGTAGGCTACGAGCAGTACTTC. Translating gives CASSLVPLAGVGYEQYF.

The chain is built from TRBV27 and TRBJ2-2; TRBD1 agrees at 7 bases. The CDR3 length is 15 residues. The V gene's germline CDR1 is MNHEY and CDR2 SMNVEV (reference sequence). With V trimmed by 5 bases and J by 6 bases, 9 bases remained unmatched. In DNA form, the CDR3 reads TGTGCCAGCAGTCCTTCGACAGGGTCTGCCGGGGAGCTGTTTTTT. As protein: CASSPSTGSAGELFF.

The J gene is TRBJ1-2, the V gene TRBV25-1, with a weak D call TRBD1 (5 bases). The CDR3 consists of 15 residues. The V end lost 1 base, the J end lost 0 bases, and 9 bases lay between the germline ends. Germline CDR1 reads MGHDK; CDR2 reads SYGVNS. The CDR3 bases are TGTGCCAGCAGTGAATTCCGGGGGGCTAACTATGGCTACACCTTC. Its translation: CASSEFRGANYGYTF.

The J gene is TRBJ1-2, the V gene TRBV27; 10 bases map to TRBD1. CDR1 is MNHEY, CDR2 SMNVEV, per germline (reference sequence). CDR3 length: 13 amino acids. J was trimmed by 8 bases and V by 3 bases; bases with no gene match: 3. The CDR3 bases are TGTGCCAGCAGTTTCGGACAGGGGGACGGCTACACCTTC. It is translated as CASSFGQGDGYTF.